This T cell receptor beta chain is from a study of cytomegalovirus exposure and HLA in healthy donors. Primers: 60 Vbeta forward and 13 Jbeta reverse. Sequenced by immunoSEQ multiplex PCR; TCRdb stores in-frame clones only, minus some. The sample lists 80,000 to 95,000 clones; 70% to 80% were seen once. The CDR3 runs 13 residues. Trimming took 7 bases from V and 2 from J, leaving 11 bases between them. Germline CDR1 reads MNHEY; CDR2 reads SVGAGI. Whole-study results and caveats: Certain indistinguishable V segments, among them TRBV6-2 and TRBV6-3, were excluded. Looking again later, the authors saw that most CMV-associated TCR beta chains seemed HLA-restricted. For most subjects, TCR beta sequences were reported to predict HLA-A and HLA-B alleles with accuracy.

Regarding this clone: Antigen specificity is unknown.

All donors participated as healthy donors of bone marrow. This clonotype was obtained from a woman aged 35 to 49 in good health and CMV-seropositive. The source material was PBMCs. The J gene is TRBJ2-5, the V gene TRBV6-5; D uncertain. CDR3 sequence reads: CASNTRAQETQYF. The CDR3 DNA is TGTGCCAGCAATACGAGAGCACAAGAGACCCAGTACTTC.